These T cell receptor beta chains were read from a single sample in a study of shared clonotypes between healthy human individuals. Using immunoSEQ multiplex PCR, the repertoire was profiled, and TCRdb retains in-frame clones only, with some absent. The profile shows approximately 2.5 million clones, roughly 93% of them singletons. Sequencing was performed on naive CD4+ T cells from PBMCs. The origin of the receptors is a man younger than 35 in good health. Some clones in this sample may be carry-over from other donors' samples. The CDR3 runs from the conserved cysteine through the conserved F or W. The D gene is left open where the match is weak. Clone size is shown for a subset of rows, as once, few, many or a class of expanded clone.

D gene	V gene	clone size	J gene	CDR3 DNA	CDR3 protein
-	TRBV11-2	-	TRBJ1-2	TGTGCCAGCAGCACAGACAACTATGGCTACACCTTC	CASSTDNYGYTF
TRBD2	TRBV18	-	TRBJ2-7	TGTGCCAGCTCACCACCCGGCCTAGCGGGAGGTCCCTACGAGCAGTACTTC	CASSPPGLAGGPYEQYF
-	TRBV4-3	-	TRBJ1-4	TGCGCCAGCAGCCAAGATTGGACAGAAAATGAAAAACTGTTTTTT	CASSQDWTENEKLFF
TRBD1	TRBV11-3	-	TRBJ2-7	TGTGCCAGCAGCTTGGACAGGGCCTACGAGCAGTACTTC	CASSLDRAYEQYF
TRBD1	TRBV28	-	TRBJ2-7	TGTGCCACCATCACCCCCGCAGGGGGCTCCTACGAGCAGTACTTC	CATITPAGGSYEQYF
-	TRBV28	-	TRBJ2-3	TGTGCCAGCAGACTTACCACCACAGATACGCAGTATTTT	CASRLTTTDTQYF
TRBD2	TRBV10-3	-	TRBJ2-1	TGTGCCATCAGCCCAGGGGTGGAGAGCGGGAGGGCCTACAATGAGCAGTTCTTC	CAISPGVESGRAYNEQFF
TRBD1	TRBV7-3	-	TRBJ2-3	TGTGCCAGCAGCGCCCGACAGGGGAACACAGATACGCAGTATTTT	CASSARQGNTDTQYF
-	TRBV18	-	TRBJ1-1	TGTGCCAGCTCACCATGGGAGTGGCGCACTGAAGCTTTCTTT	CASSPWEWRTEAFF
-	TRBV6-5	-	TRBJ2-2	TGTGCCAGCTCTAAGGGGTTCACCGGGGAGCTGTTTTTT	CASSKGFTGELFF
-	TRBV5-5	-	TRBJ2-3	TGTGCCAGCAGCTTGTCACCGGCAGATACGCAGTATTTT	CASSLSPADTQYF
-	TRBV11-2	-	TRBJ1-2	TGTGCCAGCAGCTTAGGGAGGGGAAACTATGGCTACACCTTC	CASSLGRGNYGYTF
TRBD1	TRBV5-4	-	TRBJ1-2	TGTGCCAGCGGACTACAGACAGGGTTTGGCTACACCTTC	CASGLQTGFGYTF
-	TRBV23-1	-	TRBJ2-3	TGCGCCAGCAAACTAGGAGATACGCAGTATTTT	CASKLGDTQYF
-	TRBV5-1	-	TRBJ2-7	TGCGCCAGCAGCTTGGTTGTCAGGGGTTACGAGCAGTACTTC	CASSLVVRGYEQYF
TRBD2	TRBV28	-	TRBJ2-1	TGTGCCAGCACAAGGGTCCTAGCGGGAGGAAATGAGCAGTTCTTC	CASTRVLAGGNEQFF
TRBD2	TRBV7-2	-	TRBJ2-3	TGTGCCAGCAGCTTCACTAGCGTTAGCACAGATACGCAGTATTTT	CASSFTSVSTDTQYF
-	TRBV21-1	-	TRBJ2-7	TGTGCCAGCAGCAATCCCGGGACAGGGGTGAACGAGCAGTACTTC	CASSNPGTGVNEQYF
-	TRBV5-1	few	TRBJ1-3	TGCGCCAGCAGCTCGAAAATGACCCCGACGAGTAACACCATATATTTT	CASSSKMTPTSNTIYF
-	TRBV2	few	TRBJ1-2	TGTGCCAGCAGTGAAGGGTCACCGAGCTTC	CASSEGSPSF
-	TRBV5-8	-	TRBJ2-1	TGTGCCAGCAGCTTCCAGGTCAAGAGTGAGCAGTTCTTC	CASSFQVKSEQFF
-	TRBV10-3	once	TRBJ2-5	TGTGCCATCAGTGATACGACGCGATTACGAGAGACCCAGTACTTC	CAISDTTRLRETQYF
-	TRBV7-8	-	TRBJ2-1	TGTGCCAGCAGCTTGGGGTCCGGGACCCCCGATAATGAGCAGTTCTTC	CASSLGSGTPDNEQFF
-	TRBV9	once	TRBJ1-2	TGTGCCAGCAGCGTGGTTGGACAGATAGGTGGCTACACCTTC	CASSVVGQIGGYTF
-	TRBV4-3	-	TRBJ1-1	TGCGCCAGCAGGTCCCAGGGGAACACTGAAGCTTTCTTT	CASRSQGNTEAFF
TRBD2	TRBV28	-	TRBJ2-4	TGTGCCAGCAGTTTAAATCGGCGGGGGAGAAACATTCAGTACTTC	CASSLNRRGRNIQYF
-	TRBV6-1	-	TRBJ1-2	TGTGCCAGCACTCGCGACGGGGTAGAGGACTATGGCTACACCTTC	CASTRDGVEDYGYTF
-	TRBV5-8	-	TRBJ2-2	TGTGCCAGCAGCTTGGAAGGCGGGGAGCTGTTTTTT	CASSLEGGELFF
TRBD2	TRBV7-8	-	TRBJ2-7	TGTGCCAGCAGCCCCCCGGGACTAGCGGGAGCGGACGAGCAGTACTTC	CASSPPGLAGADEQYF
-	TRBV11-2	-	TRBJ2-7	TGTGCCAGCAGCTTAGTAAGGCCGACAGGCGAGCAGTACTTC	CASSLVRPTGEQYF
-	TRBV4-2	-	TRBJ2-2	TGTGCCAGCAGCCAAGTCGGTGGTTCGAACACCGGGGAGCTGTTTTTT	CASSQVGGSNTGELFF
-	TRBV19	-	TRBJ1-5	TGTGCCAGTAGTATCCAGAAAATAAGTTATAGCAATCAGCCCCAGCATTTT	CASSIQKISYSNQPQHF
-	TRBV27	once	TRBJ2-1	TGTGCCAGCAGTTTAGCTAGATCGTCCTACAATGAGCAGTTCTTC	CASSLARSSYNEQFF
-	TRBV9	-	TRBJ1-1	TGTGCCAGCAGCGTGTCCGGTGGAGAGGGTGCTGAAGCTTTCTTT	CASSVSGGEGAEAFF
-	TRBV7-2	-	TRBJ1-2	TGTGCCAGCAGCTTATCGGGCACCCCCCCTTTCGAGGGCTACACCTTC	CASSLSGTPPFEGYTF
TRBD1	TRBV4-2	once	TRBJ2-1	TGTGCCAGCAGCCACAGAGGACAGGGGGCCCGGTCCTACAATGAGCAGTTCTTC	CASSHRGQGARSYNEQFF
TRBD2	TRBV6-5	-	TRBJ2-1	TGTGCCAGCAGTCGTAGCGGGAATAGGTTGGGTGAGCAGTTCTTC	CASSRSGNRLGEQFF
-	TRBV6-5	-	TRBJ1-1	TGTGCCAGCAGTTACAGGGGTCCCACTGAAGCTTTCTTT	CASSYRGPTEAFF
-	TRBV2	-	TRBJ1-5	TGTGCCAGCAGTGAGTGGACAGTAAGCAATCAGCCCCAGCATTTT	CASSEWTVSNQPQHF
-	TRBV11-2	-	TRBJ2-5	TGTGCCAGCAGCAGAGACCCGACTGCGGGGTATCAAGAGACCCAGTACTTC	CASSRDPTAGYQETQYF
-	TRBV7-3	-	TRBJ2-1	TGTGCCAGCAGCCAATCAGGTGAGCAGTTCTTC	CASSQSGEQFF
-	TRBV15	-	TRBJ2-5	TGTGCCACCAGCAGAGGAGCCCTCGGGGAGACCCAGTACTTC	CATSRGALGETQYF
-	TRBV5-1	-	TRBJ2-1	TGCGCCAGCAGCTCAACACAGGGTTACAATGAGCAGTTCTTC	CASSSTQGYNEQFF